This is a list of T cell receptor beta chains from one sample in a study of T-cell reconstitution after alpha-beta-depleted transplantation in children. One entry per CDR3 protein, called by TCRdb with MiXCR from the PCR reads. This table has around 230,000 distinct CDR3 sequences, under 20% appearing once. The specimen comprised PBMCs, mostly from graft donor cells, sampled 360 days after TCRalphabeta/CD19-depleted stem cell transplant. The receptors were sampled from a male patient aged 2 to 10 who had a stem cell transplant for acute lymphoblastic leukemia, so the T cells may come from the graft donor. CDR3s include the opening cysteine and the closing phenylalanine or tryptophan. A D gene is named only where the DNA matches it firmly. Size tells how often a clone was seen (once, few, many) or the class of an expanded clone, and some rows leave it out.

V gene	clone size	J gene	D gene	CDR3 protein	CDR3 DNA
TRBV12-3/TRBV12-4	.	TRBJ2-5	.	CASSLLAATQETQYF	TGTGCCAGCAGTTTGCTCGCCGCCACCCAAGAGACCCAGTACTTC
TRBV5-1	once	TRBJ2-2	.	CASSFDGPGELFF	TGCGCCAGCAGCTTTGACGGTCCGGGGGAGCTGTTTTTT
TRBV7-9	.	TRBJ2-2	.	CASSPLNGGGGELFF	TGTGCCAGCAGCCCCCTAAACGGGGGTGGCGGGGAGCTGTTTTTT
TRBV5-5	.	TRBJ2-3	.	CASSYVGRTDTQYF	TGTGCCAGCAGCTACGTGGGGCGCACAGATACGCAGTATTTT
TRBV5-1	many	TRBJ2-1	TRBD1	CASSLRDRGLRNEQFF	TGCGCCAGCAGCTTGAGGGACAGGGGGCTGCGAAATGAGCAGTTCTTC
TRBV29-1	.	TRBJ2-1	.	CSVVRGSYNEQFF	TGCAGCGTTGTGCGGGGATCCTACAATGAGCAGTTCTTC
TRBV24-1	few	TRBJ2-3	TRBD2	CATRAVRGDTDTQYF	TGTGCCACCAGAGCCGTCCGGGGGGACACAGATACGCAGTATTTT
TRBV19	.	TRBJ2-7	TRBD2	CASSIKVSGSSYEQYF	TGTGCCAGTAGTATAAAGGTTAGCGGGAGCTCCTACGAGCAGTACTTC
TRBV27	many	TRBJ2-1	TRBD2	CASSSSGGSYNEQFF	TGTGCCAGCAGTTCCTCGGGGGGTTCCTACAATGAGCAGTTCTTC
TRBV9	few	TRBJ1-6	.	CASSVEKGNSPLHF	TGTGCCAGCAGCGTAGAGAAGGGGAATTCACCCCTCCACTTT
TRBV27	.	TRBJ2-5	.	CASSFGGTQYF	TGTGCCAGCAGTTTTGGTGGGACCCAGTACTTC
TRBV29-1	few	TRBJ2-2	TRBD1	CSVLDRGGTGELFF	TGCAGCGTCCTCGACAGGGGAGGCACCGGGGAGCTGTTTTTT
TRBV12-3/TRBV12-4	.	TRBJ1-2	.	CASSLTVNYGYTF	TGTGCCAGCAGTCTGACAGTTAACTATGGCTACACCTTC
TRBV27	.	TRBJ2-1	TRBD2	CASSLSGRRGYNEQFF	TGTGCCAGCAGTTTAAGCGGGAGGAGGGGATACAATGAGCAGTTCTTC
TRBV27	.	TRBJ1-1	.	CASSYRVSTEAFF	TGTGCCAGCAGCTACAGGGTTAGCACTGAAGCTTTCTTT
TRBV18	few	TRBJ2-3	.	CASSQSVGTDTQYF	TGTGCCAGCTCACAGAGCGTAGGCACAGATACGCAGTATTTT
TRBV20-1	few	TRBJ1-1	.	CSARDRRGETEAFF	TGCAGTGCTAGAGATCGAAGGGGTGAGACTGAAGCTTTCTTT
TRBV29-1	many	TRBJ2-7	.	CSVGRTGSYEQYF	TGCAGCGTGGGGAGGACAGGATCCTACGAGCAGTACTTC
TRBV18	.	TRBJ2-2	.	CASSPFRANTGELFF	TGTGCCAGCTCACCATTCAGAGCGAACACCGGGGAGCTGTTTTTT
TRBV4-3	.	TRBJ2-2	.	CASSQAGHSNTGELFF	TGCGCCAGCAGCCAAGCGGGACACTCGAACACCGGGGAGCTGTTTTTT
TRBV30	.	TRBJ1-2	TRBD1	CAWSVRVTGGGYGYTF	TGTGCCTGGAGTGTACGGGTGACAGGGGGAGGCTATGGCTACACCTTC
TRBV24-1	few	TRBJ2-7	TRBD1	CATSGDRAYEQYF	TGTGCCACCAGTGGGGACAGGGCCTACGAGCAGTACTTC
TRBV7-2	.	TRBJ2-1	TRBD2	CASSDPGRVPNEQFF	TGTGCCAGCAGCGACCCCGGGAGGGTTCCTAATGAGCAGTTCTTC
TRBV7-8	.	TRBJ1-5	.	CASSLGGAGNQPQHF	TGTGCCAGCAGCTTAGGGGGTGCCGGCAATCAGCCCCAGCATTTT
TRBV5-1	.	TRBJ2-1	TRBD1	CASSSQIKTGIIHNEQFF	TGCGCCAGCAGCTCGCAAATCAAGACAGGGATAATCCACAATGAGCAGTTCTTC
TRBV10-2	.	TRBJ2-3	TRBD1	CASSQPGTGDSTSADTQYF	TGCGCCAGCAGTCAGCCCGGGACAGGGGATTCAACTTCAGCAGATACGCAGTATTTT
TRBV5-1	.	TRBJ2-7	.	CASSFSPLGGSYEQYF	TGCGCCAGCAGCTTCTCCCCCCTAGGGGGGTCCTACGAGCAGTACTTC
TRBV5-1	few	TRBJ1-6	TRBD1	CASSWPGTAPLHF	TGCGCCAGCAGCTGGCCCGGGACAGCACCCCTCCACTTT